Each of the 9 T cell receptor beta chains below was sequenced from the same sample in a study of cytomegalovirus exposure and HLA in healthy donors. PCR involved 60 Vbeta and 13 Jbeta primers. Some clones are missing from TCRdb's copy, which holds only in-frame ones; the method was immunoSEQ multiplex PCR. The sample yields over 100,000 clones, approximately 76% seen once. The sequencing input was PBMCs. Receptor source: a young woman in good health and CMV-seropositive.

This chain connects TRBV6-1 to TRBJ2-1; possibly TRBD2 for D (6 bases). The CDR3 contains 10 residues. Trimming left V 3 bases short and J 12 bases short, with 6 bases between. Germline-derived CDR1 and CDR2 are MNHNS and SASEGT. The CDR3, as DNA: TGTGCCAGCAGTGAGGGAGGGCAGTTCTTC. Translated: CASSEGGQFF.

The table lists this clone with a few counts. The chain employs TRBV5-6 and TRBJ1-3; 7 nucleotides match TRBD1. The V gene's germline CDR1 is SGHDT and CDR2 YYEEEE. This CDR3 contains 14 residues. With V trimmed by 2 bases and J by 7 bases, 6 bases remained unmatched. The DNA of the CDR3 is TGTGCCAGCAGCTTAAGGACAGGACGGAACACCATATATTTT. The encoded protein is CASSLRTGRNTIYF. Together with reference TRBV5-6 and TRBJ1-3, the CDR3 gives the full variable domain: DAGVTQSPTHLIKTRGQQVTLRCSPKSGHDTVSWYQQALGQGPQFIFQYYEEEERQRGNFPDRFSGHQFPNYSSELNVNALLLGDSALYLCASSLRTGRNTIYFGEGSWLTVV.

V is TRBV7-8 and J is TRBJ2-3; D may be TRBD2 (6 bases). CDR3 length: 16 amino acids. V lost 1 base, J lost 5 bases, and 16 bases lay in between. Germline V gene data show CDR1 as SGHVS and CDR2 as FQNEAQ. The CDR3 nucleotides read TGTGCCAGCAGCTTAGTGGGCGGGACCGGGGTAGATACGCAGTATTTT. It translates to CASSLVGGTGVDTQYF.

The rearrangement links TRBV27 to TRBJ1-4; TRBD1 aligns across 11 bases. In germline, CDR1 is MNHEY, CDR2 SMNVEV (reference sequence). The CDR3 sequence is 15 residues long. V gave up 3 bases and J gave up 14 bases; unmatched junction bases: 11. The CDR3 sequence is CASSFNVGTGGDLFF. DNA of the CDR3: TGTGCCAGCAGTTTCAACGTAGGGACAGGGGGAGATCTGTTTTTT.

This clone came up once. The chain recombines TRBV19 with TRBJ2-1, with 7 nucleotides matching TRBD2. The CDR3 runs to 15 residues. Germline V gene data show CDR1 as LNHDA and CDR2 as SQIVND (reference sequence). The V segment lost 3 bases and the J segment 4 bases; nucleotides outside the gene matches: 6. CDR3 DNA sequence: TGTGCCAGTAGTATGGCTAGCGGAGAGTACAATGAGCAGTTCTTC. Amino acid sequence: CASSMASGEYNEQFF. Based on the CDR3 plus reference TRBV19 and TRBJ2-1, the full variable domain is DGGITQSPKYLFRKEGQNVTLSCEQNLNHDAMYWYRQDPGQGLRLIYYSQIVNDFQKGDIAEGYSVSREKKESFPLTVTSAQKNPTAFYLCASSMASGEYNEQFFGPGTRLTVL.

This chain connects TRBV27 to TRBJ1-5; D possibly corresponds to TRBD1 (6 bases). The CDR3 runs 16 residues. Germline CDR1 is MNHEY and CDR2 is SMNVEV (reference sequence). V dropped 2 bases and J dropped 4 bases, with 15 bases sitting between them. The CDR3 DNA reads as TGTGCCAGCAGTTTAGTCGGGGGAGGGGGGAATCAGCCCCAGCATTTT. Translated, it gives CASSLVGGGGNQPQHF.

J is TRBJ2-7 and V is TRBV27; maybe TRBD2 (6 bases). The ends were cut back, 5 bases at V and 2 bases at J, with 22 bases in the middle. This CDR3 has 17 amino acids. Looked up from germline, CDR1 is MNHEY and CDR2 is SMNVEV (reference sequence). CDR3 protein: CASSPSGTGDLTYEQYF. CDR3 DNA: TGTGCCAGCAGTCCCTCCGGGACTGGAGATCTAACCTACGAGCAGTACTTC.

CDR3 DNA: TGTGCCATCAGTGCCACCGAGAATTCACCCCTCCACTTT. Residues: CAISATENSPLHF. The V and J genes are TRBV10-3 and TRBJ1-6; D is uncertain. This CDR3 contains 13 residues. Germline CDR1 reads ENHRY; CDR2 reads SYGVKD. Trimming shortened V by 4 bases and J by 7 bases, and 8 bases separated the two germline ends.

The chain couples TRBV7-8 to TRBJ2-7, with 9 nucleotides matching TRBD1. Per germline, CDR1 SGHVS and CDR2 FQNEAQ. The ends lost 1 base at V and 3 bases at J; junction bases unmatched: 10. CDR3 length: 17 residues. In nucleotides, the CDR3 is TGTGCCAGCAGCTTAGAGGGTTGGGGGACAGGGCACTACGAGCAGTACTTC. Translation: CASSLEGWGTGHYEQYF.